Presented here are 30 T cell receptor beta chains from one specimen sequenced in a study of T-cell memory formation after mild COVID-19. TCRdb used MiXCR to reprocess the 5' RACE reads, holding one entry per CDR3 protein. The sample holds over 60,000 distinct CDR3 sequences; 16% are singletons and the top ten take 30% to 35%. The sequenced sample consisted of PBMCs or a T cell subset sorted from them (not recorded which). These receptors all come from an adult woman who had mild COVID-19 (a few samples of this study predate the infection). Cell type and time point are not known.

This clonotype was recorded a few times. V usage is TRBV6-5 and J usage is TRBJ2-1; 7 nucleotides match TRBD1. With 6 bases clipped from V and 1 base from J, the junction kept 6 bases outside the gene matches. CDR1 and CDR2 (germline): MNHEY, SVGAGI. This CDR3 contains 15 residues. The CDR3 nucleotides read TGTGCCAGCAGGAAAAGACAGGGATCCTACAATGAGCAGTTCTTC. It translates to CASRKRQGSYNEQFF.

This clonotype was observed a handful of times. The CDR3 DNA reads as TGTGCCAGCAGTCTAAGGGGGCCAGATACGCAGTATTTT. It specifies CASSLRGPDTQYF. V gene TRBV5-6 combines with J gene TRBJ2-3; 7 bases are a match to TRBD1. The germline V gene has CDR1 SGHDT and CDR2 YYEEEE. This CDR3 is 13 amino acids long. With V trimmed by 5 bases and J by 4 bases, 4 bases remained unmatched.

The rearrangement joins TRBV29-1 to TRBJ2-2; 8 nucleotides match TRBD2. Germline V gene lookup returns CDR1 SQVTM and CDR2 ANQGSEA. The CDR3 extends over 16 amino acids. V lost 1 base and J lost 3; bases outside the gene matches: 7. The CDR3 loop is CSVEGLAGFHTGELFF. CDR3 in DNA: TGCAGCGTTGAAGGGTTAGCGGGATTTCACACCGGGGAGCTGTTTTTT.

This clonotype appeared many times. The chain couples TRBV7-6 to TRBJ1-1; the D gene is possibly TRBD1 (6 bases). Germline V lookup: CDR1 SGHVS, CDR2 FNYEAQ. CDR3 length: 19 amino acids. Trimming shortened V by 2 bases and J by 5 bases, and 27 bases separated the two germline ends. The CDR3 DNA sequence: TGTGCCAGCAGCTTATATGCCGGGACACGGCTTTTTAGGGGTACTGAAGCTTTCTTT. As protein: CASSLYAGTRLFRGTEAFF.

A few counts support this clonotype. The V and J genes are TRBV7-8 and TRBJ2-1, with TRBD1 identical over 7 bases. CDR1 and CDR2 from the germline V gene are SGHVS and FQNEAQ. V lost 4 bases to trimming and J lost 1 base; unmatched junction nucleotides: 7. The CDR3 extends over 16 amino acids. The DNA of the CDR3 is TGTGCCAGCAGCTCCCTCTACAGGGGTTCCTACAATGAGCAGTTCTTC. It encodes CASSSLYRGSYNEQFF.

This clonotype was counted between two and nine times. The genes are TRBV7-9 and TRBJ2-7; the match to TRBD1 covers 9 bases. The V gene end was trimmed by 7 bases and the J gene end by 5 bases; junction bases not matched to a gene: 6. The length of the CDR3 is 13 residues. Germline V CDR1 and CDR2: SEHNR, FQNEAQ (reference sequence). As DNA, the CDR3 is TGTGCCAGCACCGGACAGGGGACGGACGAGCAGTACTTC. The encoded protein is CASTGQGTDEQYF.

As for this clonotype: Germline is not matched at one junction end, which may reflect a read error. This sequence joins TRBV7-7 and TRBJ2-1; D unresolved. The CDR3 totals 16 residues. The germline gives CDR1 SSHAT, CDR2 FNYEAQ (reference sequence). CDR3 residues: CASSLGPREPYNEQFF. Written as DNA, the CDR3 is TGTGCTAGCAGCTTAGGGCCCCGAGAGCCATACAATGAGCAGTTCTTC.

This clonotype was observed a few times. This chain connects TRBV12-3 or TRBV12-4 to TRBJ2-1, with D perhaps matching TRBD2 (5 bases). Trimming shortened V by 1 base and J by 10 bases, and 17 bases separated the two germline ends. This CDR3 comprises 15 residues. Here the CDR3 reads CASSLGGLSIGEQFF. The CDR3 DNA follows: TGTGCCAGCAGTTTAGGAGGGTTGAGCATAGGCGAGCAGTTCTTC.

V and J are TRBV25-1 and TRBJ1-2; 8 bases match TRBD1. Trimming cost V 6 bases and J 3 bases; bases outside gene matches: 3. Germline V gives CDR1 MGHDK, CDR2 SYGVNS. The CDR3 is 13 amino acids. CDR3 DNA sequence: TGTGCCAGCAGACAGACAGGGGACTATGGCTACACCTTC. It encodes CASRQTGDYGYTF.

The chain joins TRBV7-9 to TRBJ2-1; D not resolved. This CDR3 has 13 residues. V was trimmed by 5 bases and J by 5 bases, leaving 10 bases between them. Germline V gene sequence: CDR1 SEHNR, CDR2 FQNEAQ (reference sequence). For the CDR3, the DNA is TGTGCCAGCAGCATCGGCACTAACAATGAGCAGTTCTTC. Translation gives CASSIGTNNEQFF.

The CDR3 DNA reads TGCGCCAGCAGCCAACTCCGGACTAGCGGGAACCAGCCTTTCTACGAGCAGTACTTC. This sequence encodes CASSQLRTSGNQPFYEQYF. The chain combines TRBV4-3 with TRBJ2-7; 12 nucleotides line up with TRBD2. Germline V gene data show CDR1 as LGHNA and CDR2 as YSLEER. Trimming at V came to 2 bases and at J to 3 bases, leaving 14 bases not matched to a gene. The length of the CDR3 is 19 residues.

The sample holds a few counts of this clonotype. At one end the junction does not follow the germline gene, possibly because of a read error. The chain employs TRBV7-6 and TRBJ2-5; D possibly uses TRBD1 or TRBD2 (5 bases each). CDR3 length equals 14 residues. CDR1 is SGHVS and CDR2 is FNYEAQ in the germline V gene. The CDR3 protein is CASSVARDLETQYF. For the CDR3, the DNA is TGTGCCAGCAGCGTAGCCCGGGACCTAGAGACCCAGTACTTC.

This clonotype has just a few counts. This chain uses TRBV5-6 with TRBJ1-1; 8 bases map to TRBD1. V was pared by 5 bases and J by 4 bases, with 7 bases of the junction left unmatched. Germline CDR1 SGHDT, CDR2 YYEEEE. The CDR3 spans 14 residues. CDR3 region: CASSFGTGLTEAFF. Here the CDR3 DNA reads TGTGCCAGCAGTTTTGGGACAGGCCTCACTGAAGCTTTCTTT.

The chain has TRBV30 and TRBJ2-3, with 10 bases identical to TRBD1. The CDR3 contains 14 residues. With V trimmed by 3 bases and J by 3 bases, 3 bases remained unmatched. Germline V CDR1 and CDR2: GTSNPN, SVGIG (reference sequence). The CDR3 is CAWRRTGGTDTQYF. In nucleotides, the CDR3 is TGTGCCTGGAGGAGGACAGGGGGGACAGATACGCAGTATTTT.

This sequence joins TRBV7-9 and TRBJ1-2; TRBD1 agrees at 9 bases. The CDR3 totals 17 residues. Trimming cost V 2 bases and J 2 bases; bases outside gene matches: 9. The germline gives CDR1 SEHNR, CDR2 FQNEAQ (reference sequence). The CDR3 sequence: CASSLPPDRGLNYGYTF. The CDR3 DNA reads as TGTGCCAGCAGCTTACCACCGGACAGGGGCTTGAACTATGGCTACACCTTC.

The gene calls are TRBV5-1 and TRBJ2-7; no reliable D call. The germline V gene encodes CDR1 SGHRS and CDR2 YFSETQ. This CDR3 comprises 16 residues. V was clipped by 4 bases and J by 2 bases, with 19 bases between them. The CDR3 DNA follows: TGCGCCAGCAGCCAACCGGAAGAAAGAAAGACCTACGAGCAGTACTTC. Residues: CASSQPEERKTYEQYF.

V and J are TRBV5-6 and TRBJ2-7; possible D gene TRBD1, 5 bases. Trimming stripped 0 bases from V and 4 bases from J, with 8 bases between. Germline CDR1 reads SGHDT; CDR2 reads YYEEEE. CDR3 length equals 13 residues. The CDR3 DNA follows: TGTGCCAGCAGCTTGGCCCAGGGATACGAGCAGTACTTC. Translating it yields CASSLAQGYEQYF. The whole variable domain, filled in from reference TRBV5-6 and TRBJ2-7, reads DAGVTQSPTHLIKTRGQQVTLRCSPKSGHDTVSWYQQALGQGPQFIFQYYEEEERQRGNFPDRFSGHQFPNYSSELNVNALLLGDSALYLCASSLAQGYEQYFGPGTRLTVT.

This clonotype was observed a few times. The gene calls are TRBV5-8 and TRBJ2-3; D gene ambiguous. Per germline, CDR1 SGHTS and CDR2 YDEGEE. The CDR3 extends over 17 amino acids. Trimming removed 4 bases at V and 2 bases at J, with 20 bases between. In DNA, the CDR3 is TGTGCCAGCAGCCCACCTGGATTTAAGTCCCACACAGATACGCAGTATTTT. It specifies CASSPPGFKSHTDTQYF.

The sample holds a few counts of this clonotype. This chain uses TRBV4-1 with TRBJ2-3, with TRBD2 matching over 14 bases. The CDR3 runs to 16 residues. Germline CDR1 and CDR2: MGHRA and YSYEKL. The trim removed 4 bases at V and 2 bases at J, leaving 2 bases unmatched. CDR3 loop: CASSRGLAGDTDTQYF. In nucleotides, the CDR3 is TGCGCCAGCAGCCGGGGACTAGCGGGGGACACAGATACGCAGTATTTT.

This clonotype was seen only a few times. The V gene is TRBV6-5, the J gene TRBJ2-1; 14 bases map to TRBD2. The CDR3 sequence is 14 residues long. Germline CDR1 is MNHEY and CDR2 is SVGAGI. Trimming cost V 6 bases and J 10 bases; bases outside gene matches: 5. CDR3 DNA sequence: TGTGCCAGCAGCCGACTAGCGGGAGGGGGGGAGCAGTTCTTC. Residues: CASSRLAGGGEQFF.

The chain has TRBV27 and TRBJ2-7; no reliable D call. Between the trimmed V and J ends, which lost 3 bases and 2 bases, there was a span of 11 bases. CDR3 length equals 14 residues. Germline CDR1 is MNHEY and CDR2 is SMNVEV (reference sequence). CDR3 in DNA: TGTGCCAGCAGTTTTTCGGCCAGAGCCTACGAGCAGTACTTC. Its protein is CASSFSARAYEQYF.

The gene calls are TRBV27 and TRBJ1-2, with D perhaps TRBD1 (5 bases). The V gene lost 6 bases and the J gene lost 4 bases, with 15 bases spanning the gap. Germline V lookup: CDR1 MNHEY, CDR2 SMNVEV (reference sequence). This CDR3 has 14 amino acids. CDR3 in DNA: TGTGCCAGCAGGACGGGAGGGACTGGCTATGGCTACACCTTC. Its protein is CASRTGGTGYGYTF.

This clonotype was seen a few times. The chain carries TRBV7-9 and TRBJ2-7, with 9 bases fitting TRBD1. The CDR3 totals 15 residues. The germline gives CDR1 SEHNR, CDR2 FQNEAQ (reference sequence). J gave up 4 bases and V 4 bases, and 8 bases lay outside the gene matches. For the CDR3, the DNA is TGTGCCAGCAGCTCAGGACAGGGGATTACGTACGAGCAGTACTTC. It encodes CASSSGQGITYEQYF.

This clonotype has a handful of counts. The chain has TRBV4-3 and TRBJ2-7; 9 bases agree with TRBD1. This CDR3 spans 15 amino acids. Looked up from germline, CDR1 is LGHNA and CDR2 is YSLEER. J lost 4 bases, V lost 5 bases, and 9 bases had no gene match. Here the CDR3 reads CASSTGTGKIYEQYF. The CDR3 DNA is TGCGCCAGCAGCACAGGGACAGGGAAGATATACGAGCAGTACTTC.

The chain uses TRBV7-2 and TRBJ2-1; the match to TRBD1 covers 12 bases. Trimming cost V 1 base and J 8 bases; bases outside gene matches: 12. This CDR3 is built from 18 residues. Looked up from germline, CDR1 is SGHTA and CDR2 is FQGNSA. The CDR3 region has the DNA TGTGCCAGCAGCTTAGACATTACGGGACAGGGGGCTCAGGATGAGCAGTTCTTC. Translation gives CASSLDITGQGAQDEQFF.

Only a few counts were recorded for this clonotype. This rearrangement joins TRBV7-6 to TRBJ2-1; D possibly corresponds to TRBD2 (5 bases). V dropped 6 bases and J dropped 9 bases, with 15 bases sitting between them. The CDR3 extends over 13 amino acids. From germline, CDR1 is SGHVS and CDR2 FNYEAQ. CDR3 in DNA: TGTGCCAGCAGTCCCCACGTCGGAGGTGAGCAGTTCTTC. Amino acids: CASSPHVGGEQFF.

The V gene is TRBV6-2 or TRBV6-3, the J gene TRBJ2-1; the match to TRBD2 covers 8 bases. The CDR3 contains 13 residues. The germline gives CDR1 MNHEY, CDR2 SVGEGT. Trimming removed 10 bases from V and 8 bases from J; junction bases left unmatched: 10. The CDR3 DNA sequence: TGTGCCACCCATAGCGGGATGGGGTATGAGCAGTTCTTC. Protein: CATHSGMGYEQFF.

A few counts support this clonotype. This chain connects TRBV4-1 to TRBJ2-7; 9 bases match TRBD1. Germline assignment: CDR1 MGHRA and CDR2 YSYEKL. The CDR3 extends over 15 amino acids. Trimming removed 0 bases from V and 3 bases from J; junction bases left unmatched: 3. The CDR3 DNA sequence: TGCGCCAGCAGCCAAGATAGGGGACAGGGCTACGAGCAGTACTTC. It yields the protein CASSQDRGQGYEQYF.

This clonotype was counted a few times. This chain uses TRBV7-9 with TRBJ2-1, with TRBD2 matching over 12 bases. In germline, CDR1 is SEHNR, CDR2 FQNEAQ (reference sequence). The junction had 23 bases not matched to a gene; V was cut back by 7 bases and J by 10 bases. This CDR3 has 19 amino acids. The CDR3 spells CASINLPLAGGPTAYEQFF. The CDR3 bases are TGTGCCAGCATCAACTTACCGCTAGCGGGAGGGCCGACAGCCTACGAGCAGTTCTTC.

This clonotype was seen at least ten times. This sequence joins TRBV20-1 and TRBJ2-3; 14 bases align to TRBD2. Germline V gene sequence: CDR1 DFQATT, CDR2 SNEGSKA (reference sequence). This CDR3 region has 15 residues. The V gene end was trimmed by 5 bases and the J gene end by 2 bases; junction bases not matched to a gene: 3. CDR3 DNA sequence: TGCAGTGCTCCGGGACTAGCGGGAGACACAGATACGCAGTATTTT. As protein: CSAPGLAGDTDTQYF.